A single T cell receptor beta chain is shown here with its context. This clonotype turned up a few times. Its specific antigen is unknown. One base away there is no much larger clone; base qualities are not given. The TCR beta CDR3 regions were amplified from RNA transcripts. For the first round of RT-PCR on the TCR CDR3, the HTBI primer set was used together with the Qiagen OneStep RT-PCR kit. Libraries were constructed in a second round of multiplex PCR, after which size selection and purification were performed. Sequencing of the libraries was done on an Illumina HiSeq2000 using paired-end 100 bp reads. The study's processing was this. Raw data were processed with SOAPnuke, discarding reads with adapters, uncalled bases, mean Phred below 15, or no exact constant-primer or identifier match. COPE v1.2.5 was used to merge the high-quality paired reads, and each unique nucleotide sequence was defined as a clonotype. MiTCR v1.1 was used to align the clonotypes against IMGT TRBV, TRBD and TRBJ reference segments. The analysis was restricted to V-J combinations with a frequency above 0.0001, which together covered just over 98% of the repertoires. A TCS score was defined as the ratio of F50 (clonal expansion) to E x V (chaos), with BLOSUM62-based TCRdist applied between CDR3 peptides within each V-J. Welch's t-statistics and random forest reduced several hundred V-J features to 13, which were used in a naive Bayes classifier (R e1071). The similarity between thyroid and blood repertoires was quantified using the Morisita-Horn index. Clones were called with MiXCR by TCRdb after fastp trimmed the public reads at Q25, and only in-frame beta chains were retained. One record per CDR3 amino acid sequence lists the most common genes and DNA. These V and J calls originate from TCRdb's pipeline instead of the authors' own analysis. The sample has hundreds of thousands of distinct CDR3 sequences on record, roughly 32% of them singletons. Around 31% of the sample belongs to the ten largest clones.

CDR1 ENHRY and CDR2 SYGVKD were looked up in the germline V gene. The germline ends are 25 bases apart after V is trimmed by 2 bases and J by 6 bases. The CDR3 goes from the cysteine to the phenylalanine over 18 residues. Only the CDR3 part of the read is kept: 54 bases, read in frame from the first base. The sample is drawn from a study of T cells in Graves' hyperthyroidism and ophthalmopathy (dated by TCRdb to about 2019). A note on the overall study: Peripheral blood samples were taken at initial diagnosis, before any treatment was given. The approximately 98 discovery patients were randomly divided into training and test sets at a 7:3 ratio. Prospective prediction of ophthalmopathy was tested in an independent validation cohort of fewer than 20 hyperthyroidism patients and 15 to 17 patients who later progressed to ophthalmopathy. Thyroid tissue and blood T-cell repertoires from six Graves' hyperthyroidism patients were also compared in the study. TCR V-J signatures able to tell the groups apart were searched for in a discovery cohort of 90 to 100 patients, of whom fewer than 45 had Graves' ophthalmopathy and about 55 had stable Graves' hyperthyroidism. After blood sampling, hyperthyroidism patients were treated with methimazole at a starting dose of 30 mg daily, and ophthalmopathy patients were treated with high-dose intravenous methylprednisolone. The paper reports TCR Vbeta CDR3 sequencing of about 140 peripheral blood samples: 40 to 45 ophthalmopathy, roughly 80 hyperthyroidism and around 17 progressor patients.

Graves' hyperthyroidism was defined as stable when no progression to ophthalmopathy occurred over 18 months of follow-up. The hyperthyroidism patients were between 18 and 65 years old and newly diagnosed, with a disease duration of less than 2 months. The study excluded patients with uncontrolled infections, other autoimmune diseases, pregnancy or lactation. Diagnoses relied on clinical symptoms, serum thyroxine and TRAb, thyroid ultrasound and orbital computed tomography. PBMCs were isolated from about 9 ml of fresh peripheral blood by Ficoll-Paque density gradient centrifugation. Total RNA was extracted using Trizol reagent, and RNA quality was assessed on an Agilent 2100 Bioanalyzer. The study at large found these results: Most expanded thyroid clonotypes (frequency above 0.001) were also found in blood, which suggests that blood repertoires may mirror thyroid immune responses. In validation, the model predicted progression to ophthalmopathy with 65% to 71% sensitivity and 72% to 75% specificity, a median of about six months before onset. Ophthalmopathy was separated from stable hyperthyroidism by a 13 V-J signature model, with approximately 86% sensitivity and about 81% specificity obtained in cross-validation and 80%/75% obtained in testing. Sample size was not statistically predetermined, and investigators were not blinded to group allocation.

The clonotype was recovered from a woman between 40 and 55 years old with Graves' hyperthyroidism. This sequence uses TRBV10-3 and TRBJ1-2, with no confidently assigned D gene. Sequenced sample: blood. CDR3 reads: CAISEPSYGQSLWNGYTF. DNA sequence: TGTGCCATCAGTGAGCCCAGTTATGGGCAGTCCCTCTGGAATGGCTACACCTTC.